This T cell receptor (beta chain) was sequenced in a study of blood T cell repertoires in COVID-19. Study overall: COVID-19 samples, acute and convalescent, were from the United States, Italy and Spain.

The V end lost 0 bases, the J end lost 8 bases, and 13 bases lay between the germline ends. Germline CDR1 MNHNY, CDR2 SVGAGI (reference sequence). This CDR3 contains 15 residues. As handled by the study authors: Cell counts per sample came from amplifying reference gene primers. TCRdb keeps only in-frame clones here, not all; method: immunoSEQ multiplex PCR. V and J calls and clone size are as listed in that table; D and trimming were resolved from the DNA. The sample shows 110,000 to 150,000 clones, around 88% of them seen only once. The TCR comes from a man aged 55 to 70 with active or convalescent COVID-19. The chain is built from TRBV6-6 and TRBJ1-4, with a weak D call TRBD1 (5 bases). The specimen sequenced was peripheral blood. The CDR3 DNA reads TGTGCCAGCAGTTACTCCAGGGAAGTAGGGGAAAAACTGTTTTTT. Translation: CASSYSREVGEKLFF.